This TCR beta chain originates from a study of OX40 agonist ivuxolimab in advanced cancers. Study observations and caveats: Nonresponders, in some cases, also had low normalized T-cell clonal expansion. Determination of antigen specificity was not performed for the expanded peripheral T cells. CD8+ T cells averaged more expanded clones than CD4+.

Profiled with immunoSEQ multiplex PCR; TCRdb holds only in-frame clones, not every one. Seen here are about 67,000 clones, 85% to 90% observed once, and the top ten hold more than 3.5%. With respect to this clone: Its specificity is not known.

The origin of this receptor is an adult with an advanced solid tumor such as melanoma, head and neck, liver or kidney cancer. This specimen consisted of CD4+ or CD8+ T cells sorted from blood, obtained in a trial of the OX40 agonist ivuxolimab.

In DNA, the CDR3 is TGTGCCAGCAGCTTATCGGATGGAAACACCATATATTTT. Its translation: CASSLSDGNTIYF. The genes are TRBV7-8 and TRBJ1-3, with unresolved D. Trimming pared 2 bases from V and 3 bases from J, leaving 5 bases between. The CDR3 spans 13 residues. The germline V gene has CDR1 SGHVS and CDR2 FQNEAQ.